Sequencing of this T cell receptor beta chain was carried out in a study of vaccination effects on CD4 cells after COVID-19. General observations from the study: Late post-vaccination samples showed marked contraction of infection- and vaccine-induced clones.

This clone was picked up a small number of times. Antigen unknown. Within the ViraFEST assay, antigen-specific CD4+ T cells underwent expansion with viral peptide pools prior to sequencing. CD4+ T cells were isolated after less than 13 days of culture. Two-dose BNT162b2 or mRNA-1273 vaccination was given to participants. Produced via immunoSEQ multiplex PCR; TCRdb's table is partial and in-frame only. The sample lists tens of thousands of clones; less than 80% were seen once. The ends were cut back, 5 bases at V and 3 bases at J, with 7 bases in the middle. This CDR3 is built from 13 residues. Specimen: CD4+ T cells from PBMCs cultured with HCoV-229E spike peptides, collected after COVID-19 vaccination. This sequence joins TRBV12-3 or TRBV12-4 and TRBJ2-2; no clear D. The sequence derives from a human donor who received a COVID-19 vaccine. CDR3 loop: CASSPEYTGELFF. CDR3 in DNA: TGTGCCAGCAGTCCTGAGTACACCGGGGAGCTGTTTTTT.